This TCR beta chain was captured in a study of blood T cell repertoires in COVID-19. Data came from immunoSEQ multiplex PCR; TCRdb stores just in-frame clones and leaves some out. This sample yields some 250,000 clones, of which approximately 83% are seen a single time; 3.3% belongs to the top ten. This clone was counted a single time. There are 14 residues in the CDR3. Germline V gives CDR1 SNHLY, CDR2 FYNNEI. Between the trimmed V and J ends, which lost 5 bases and 8 bases, there was a span of 16 bases. The sample consisted of PBMCs or T cells enriched from blood (not recorded which). The source of this sequence is a woman aged 40 to 50 with acute COVID-19. The chain combines TRBV2 with TRBJ2-4; tentatively, D is TRBD1 (7 bases). CDR3 loop: CASSPQGGSDIQYF. DNA of the CDR3: TGTGCCAGCAGTCCCCAGGGGGGATCTGACATTCAGTACTTC.